This TCR beta chain was observed in a study of cytomegalovirus exposure and HLA in healthy donors. It was with 60 Vbeta and 13 Jbeta primers that the PCR ran. TCRdb's copy holds only in-frame clones and misses some; the assay was immunoSEQ multiplex PCR. The sample lists about 200,000 clones, 75% to 80% occurring once. The CDR3 runs 14 residues. Looked up from germline, CDR1 is SGDLS and CDR2 is YYNGEE. The germline V and J ends were trimmed by 3 bases and 6 bases, with 12 bases remaining between them. The source is a woman younger than 45 in good health and CMV-seropositive. The gene calls are TRBV9 and TRBJ2-2; perhaps TRBD2 as D (5 bases). Sequenced: PBMCs. This CDR3 is CASSALIGAGELFF. The CDR3 DNA reads TGTGCCAGCAGCGCCCTCATCGGGGCCGGGGAGCTGTTTTTT.